This T cell receptor beta chain was identified in a study of blood T cell repertoires in COVID-19. For the study at large: Samples came from the United States, Italy and Spain, spanning acute and convalescent COVID-19. The cDNA or gDNA used as material had been derived from T cells, B-cell-depleted T cells, or PBMCs.

The length of the CDR3 is 21 residues. Authors' processing steps: The authors estimated nucleated cell counts from reference gene primer amplification. The data were produced by immunoSEQ multiplex PCR, yet TCRdb's version contains in-frame clones alone and is incomplete. From that table come the V and J calls and clone size; the DNA was used to work out D and trimming. The sample records over 150,000 clones, about 86% being singletons. Sequencing was performed on peripheral blood. This receptor was taken from a woman aged 55-75 years with acute or convalescent COVID-19. This sequence joins TRBV12-2 and TRBJ2-1; TRBD2 was called by the table and not checked on the DNA. TRBV12-2 is shown as a pseudogene. The CDR3 region has the DNA TGTGCAAGTCGCTTCTTTACAACCGGGACTAGCGGGGGAGGGGGTAGCGATGAGCAGTTCTTC. This gives the protein CASRFFTTGTSGGGGSDEQFF.